Here is one T cell receptor beta chain with its context. What it binds is not known. Germline trimming cut 5 bases from V and 6 bases from J; bases unmatched to any gene: 8. Germline CDR1 and CDR2: SGHTA and FQGNSA. The length of the CDR3 is 15 residues. The source of the sample is a study of cytomegalovirus exposure and HLA in healthy donors. Notes on the study in general: Some V segments could not be told apart, so they were left out, TRBV6-2 and TRBV6-3 among them. Rarity characterized most TCR sequences, yet some public TCRs appeared in many donors. An analysis was carried out at a later point. It showed that HLA-associated TCR beta chains were more clonally expanded than equally common non-associated chains.

With 60 Vbeta and 13 Jbeta primers, the PCR was carried out. In the study's own analysis: Later work found 65 million to 85 million unique TCR beta chains, with about 10 million shared. Profiled with immunoSEQ multiplex PCR; TCRdb holds only in-frame clones, not every one. V, J and clone size were drawn from that table, and D and trimming were deduced from the DNA. The sample yields 150,000 to 200,000 clones, around 77% seen once. Sequencing was done on a sample of PBMCs. The gene calls are TRBV7-2 and TRBJ2-1; 9 nucleotides match TRBD2. The receptor was derived from a woman aged 45 to 65 in good health and CMV-seropositive. CDR3 nucleotide sequence: TGTGCCAGCAGCCAAGGGACTAGCTTCGTCAATGAGCAGTTCTTC. Residues: CASSQGTSFVNEQFF. The full variable domain, in which reference TRBV7-2 and TRBJ2-1 provide the parts outside the CDR3, is GAGVSQSPSNKVTEKGKDVELRCDPISGHTALYWYRQSLGQGLEFLIYFQGNSAPDKSGLPSDRFSAERTGGSVSTLTIQRTQQEDSAVYLCASSQGTSFVNEQFFGPGTRLTVL.